These 11 T cell receptor beta chains were all obtained from the same sample, sequenced in a study of T cells in Graves' hyperthyroidism and ophthalmopathy. TCR beta CDR3 regions were amplified from RNA. The TCR CDR3 first-round RT-PCR relied on the HTBI primer set. From the multiplex PCR reads, TCRdb called clonotypes with MiXCR, one entry per CDR3 protein. Here the sample spans 340,000 or so distinct CDR3 sequences, around 17% being singletons. Sequencing was performed on blood. These receptors were collected from a man aged 25 to 40 with Graves' hyperthyroidism.

This clonotype was seen ten or more times. The CDR3 spells CASSQRGGRPAYEQYF. CDR3 sequence (DNA): TGTGCCAGCAGCCAAAGGGGGGGCAGGCCCGCTTACGAGCAGTACTTC. This chain uses TRBV6-1 with TRBJ2-7; D perhaps matches TRBD2 (7 bases). Germline V gene data show CDR1 as MNHNS and CDR2 as SASEGT. V was cut by 6 bases and J by 4 bases, with 22 bases left in between. The CDR3 sequence is 16 residues long.

This clonotype has at least ten counts. V gene TRBV6-1 combines with J gene TRBJ2-7; 7 nucleotides match TRBD2. The CDR3 consists of 16 residues. V was pared by 4 bases and J by 6 bases, with 15 bases of the junction left unmatched. The germline gives CDR1 MNHNS, CDR2 SASEGT. The CDR3 DNA is TGTGCCAGCAGTGCGACGGTAGGACTAGTTGGCGGCGAGCAGTACTTC. It translates to CASSATVGLVGGEQYF.

The chain carries TRBV15 and TRBJ2-4; D ambiguous. Germline CDR1 and CDR2: LNHNV and YYDKDF (reference sequence). The CDR3 runs to 17 residues. Trimming cost V 1 base and J 0 bases, with 13 bases left between them. The CDR3 spells CATSRGSEGVAKNIQYF. The CDR3 DNA reads as TGTGCCACCAGCAGAGGGTCCGAAGGAGTAGCCAAAAACATTCAGTACTTC. The variable domain in full, completed from reference TRBV15 and TRBJ2-4, reads DAMVIQNPRYQVTQFGKPVTLSCSQTLNHNVMYWYQQKSSQAPKLLFHYYDKDFNNEADTPDNFQSRRPNTSFCFLDIRSPGLGDTAMYLCATSRGSEGVAKNIQYFGAGTRLSVL.

This clonotype came up a few times. The chain uses TRBV15 and TRBJ1-4; unclear D gene. Per the germline V gene, CDR1 is LNHNV and CDR2 is YYDKDF (reference sequence). The CDR3 has 14 amino acids. V was trimmed by 5 bases and J by 8 bases, leaving 15 bases between them. The CDR3 protein is CATSPSEFGEKLFF. The CDR3, as DNA: TGTGCCACCAGCCCCTCGGAGTTCGGGGAAAAACTGTTTTTT.

The sample holds many counts of this clonotype. The rearrangement links TRBV5-1 to TRBJ1-1; tentative D call: TRBD1 (5 bases). This CDR3 is 13 amino acids long. Between the trimmed V and J ends, which lost 4 bases and 4 bases, there was a span of 11 bases. Germline V lookup: CDR1 SGHRS, CDR2 YFSETQ. The CDR3, as DNA: TGCGCCAGCAGCGCCGACAGAAGCACTGAAGCTTTCTTT. Residues: CASSADRSTEAFF. Drawing the rest from reference TRBV5-1 and TRBJ1-1, the complete variable domain is KAGVTQTPRYLIKTRGQQVTLSCSPISGHRSVSWYQQTPGQGLQFLFEYFSETQRNKGNFPGRFSGRQFSNSRSEMNVSTLELGDSALYLCASSADRSTEAFFGQGTRLTVV.

At least ten counts were recorded for this clonotype. The rearrangement links TRBV7-2 to TRBJ2-7, with 8 bases fitting TRBD2. Germline V gene lookup returns CDR1 SGHTA and CDR2 FQGNSA. There are 13 residues in the CDR3. V lost 4 bases, J lost 4 bases, and 3 bases stayed unmatched. CDR3 bases: TGTGCCAGCAGCTCCCGGGGGGGGTACGAGCAGTACTTC. The encoded protein is CASSSRGGYEQYF.

The chain couples TRBV28 to TRBJ2-5, with 10 bases identical to TRBD1. The ends lost 5 bases at V and 5 bases at J; junction bases unmatched: 8. The CDR3 extends over 15 amino acids. The germline V gene encodes CDR1 MDHEN and CDR2 SYDVKM. The CDR3 region has the DNA TGTGCCAGCAGTCGGAGGCGACAGGGGGCGGAGACCCAGTACTTC. Translated: CASSRRRQGAETQYF.

The chain combines TRBV20-1 with TRBJ2-7; D may match TRBD1 or TRBD2 (5 bases each). V was clipped by 4 bases and J by 0 bases, with 10 bases between them. The CDR3 totals 13 residues. Germline V lookup: CDR1 DFQATT, CDR2 SNEGSKA (reference sequence). CDR3 sequence (DNA): TGCAGTGCTACTTGGGGGAGCTCCTACGAGCAGTACTTC. Its protein product is CSATWGSSYEQYF.

A note on this clonotype: Just one base apart from a much larger clone, this may be a read error. Here the CDR3 reads CSANTGAVQYGYTF. Written as DNA, the CDR3 is TGCAGTGCTAACACCGGGGCAGTGCAATATGGCTACACCTTC. J is TRBJ1-2 and V is TRBV20-1, with a weak D call TRBD1 (5 bases). The germline V gene has CDR1 DFQATT and CDR2 SNEGSKA (reference sequence). Trimming pared 4 bases from V and 5 bases from J, leaving 17 bases between. This CDR3 contains 14 residues.

This clonotype has ten or more counts. The V gene is TRBV20-1, the J gene TRBJ2-7; 7 nucleotides agree with TRBD2. CDR1 and CDR2 (germline): DFQATT, SNEGSKA (reference sequence). The trim removed 3 bases at V and 4 bases at J, leaving 6 bases unmatched. CDR3 length: 13 amino acids. Written as DNA, the CDR3 is TGCAGTGCTAGCAGGGCGGGAGCTTACGAGCAGTACTTC. This gives the protein CSASRAGAYEQYF.

This clonotype was counted at least ten times. The chain recombines TRBV6-2 or TRBV6-3 with TRBJ1-5; D perhaps matches TRBD1 (5 bases). Trimming stripped 5 bases from V and 6 bases from J, with 29 bases between. The CDR3 consists of 19 residues. Germline CDR1 MNHEY, CDR2 SVGEGT. The CDR3 region is CASSDWSQGNQGSVQPQHF. CDR3 DNA: TGTGCCAGCAGTGACTGGTCCCAGGGAAACCAGGGCTCCGTTCAGCCCCAGCATTTT.